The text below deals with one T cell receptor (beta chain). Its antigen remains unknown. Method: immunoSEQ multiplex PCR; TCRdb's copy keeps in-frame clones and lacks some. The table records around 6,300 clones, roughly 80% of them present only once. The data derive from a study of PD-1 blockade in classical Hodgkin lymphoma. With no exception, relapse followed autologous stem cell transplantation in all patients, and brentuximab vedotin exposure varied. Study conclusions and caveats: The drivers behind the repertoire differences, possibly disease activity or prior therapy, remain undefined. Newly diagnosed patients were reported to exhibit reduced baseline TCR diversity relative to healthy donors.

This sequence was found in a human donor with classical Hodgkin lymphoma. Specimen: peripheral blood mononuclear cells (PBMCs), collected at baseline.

Here the CDR3 reads CASSLGRDSSYEQYF. The CDR3 nucleotides read TGTGCCAGCAGCTTGGGGCGGGACAGCTCCTACGAGCAGTACTTC. The rearrangement links TRBV5-4 to TRBJ2-7; TRBD1 might be the D (7 bases). CDR1 is SGHNT and CDR2 is YYREEE in the germline V gene (reference sequence). The CDR3 is 15 amino acids. The ends were cut back, 0 bases at V and 0 bases at J, with 10 bases in the middle.